This T cell receptor (beta chain) was recorded in a study of Tregs in tolerant kidney transplant recipients. Germline V CDR1 and CDR2: SGHAT, FQNNGV. The length of the CDR3 is 15 residues. J lost 5 bases, V lost 4 bases, and 9 bases had no gene match. This clone has just a few counts. Its matching antigen is unknown. The data were produced by immunoSEQ multiplex PCR, yet TCRdb's version contains in-frame clones alone and is incomplete. The sample carries tens of thousands of clones, over 75% recorded once. Sequenced: Tregs from blood cultured with allogeneic cells. This sequence joins TRBV11-2 and TRBJ2-7; 9 bases fit TRBD1. This clonotype originated in a human donor in good health. CDR3 coding DNA: TGTGCCAGCAGCTCAGAGGGGACAGGGTTCAACGAGCAGTACTTC. Translation gives CASSSEGTGFNEQYF. Full variable domain (rest looked up from reference TRBV11-2 and TRBJ2-7): EAGVAQSPRYKIIEKRQSVAFWCNPISGHATLYWYQQILGQGPKLLIQFQNNGVVDDSQLPKDRFSAERLKGVDSTLKIQPAKLEDSAVYLCASSSEGTGFNEQYFGPGTRLTVT.